This T cell receptor beta chain derives from a study of neurological immune-mediated disorders. This clonotype has ten or more counts. Its specificity is not known. Points from the study as a whole: No sharing of CDR3 amino acid sequences was observed among expanded clones across subjects, suggesting private repertoires in all groups. HTLV-1-associated myelopathy had the most TCR clonal expansion, and multiple sclerosis had the least, less than healthy controls.

The cDNA came from 5'RACE, which used 10-nucleotide random UMIs. TCRdb redid the calling of the 5' RACE reads with MiXCR, one entry per CDR3 protein. The table includes 80,000 to 85,000 distinct CDR3 sequences, roughly 2.6% detected once. The sequence came from a woman in her twenties or thirties with multiple sclerosis. Sequencing input: PBMCs.

CDR3 in amino acids: CASSLGSVGGWTYEQYF. The CDR3 DNA is TGTGCCAGCAGCTTAGGGTCGGTAGGTGGGTGGACCTACGAGCAGTACTTC. This chain joins TRBV7-2 and TRBJ2-7; no clear D gene. Between the trimmed V and J ends, which lost 1 base and 2 bases, there was a span of 18 bases. The CDR3 contains 17 residues. Germline V lookup: CDR1 SGHTA, CDR2 FQGNSA.